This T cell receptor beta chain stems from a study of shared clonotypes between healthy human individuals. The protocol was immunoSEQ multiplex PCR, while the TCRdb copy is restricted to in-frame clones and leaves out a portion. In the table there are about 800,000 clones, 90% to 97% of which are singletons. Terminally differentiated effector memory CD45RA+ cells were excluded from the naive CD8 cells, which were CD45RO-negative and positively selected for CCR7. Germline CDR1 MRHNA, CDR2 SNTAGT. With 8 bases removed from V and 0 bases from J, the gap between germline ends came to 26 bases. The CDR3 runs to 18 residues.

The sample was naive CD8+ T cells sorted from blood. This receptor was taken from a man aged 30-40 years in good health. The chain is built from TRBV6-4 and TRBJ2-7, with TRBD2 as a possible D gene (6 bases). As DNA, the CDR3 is TGTGCCAGCCCCCGGGAGCTTGGGGGGAGAGAGGACTCCTACGAGCAGTACTTC. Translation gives CASPRELGGREDSYEQYF.